A selection of T cell receptor beta chains follows, all from one sample in a study of T-cell reconstitution after alpha-beta-depleted transplantation in children. TCRdb passed the PCR reads through MiXCR, listing each CDR3 protein once. The table shows around 240,000 distinct CDR3 sequences, with around 7.5% occurring only once. Sequenced here: PBMCs, mostly from graft donor cells, sampled 180 days after TCRalphabeta/CD19-depleted stem cell transplant. The source of these receptors is a male patient younger than 18 who had a stem cell transplant for acute lymphoblastic leukemia, so the T cells may come from the graft donor. Both conserved end residues are part of each CDR3. The D gene is left open where the match is weak. Size is stated for part of the rows, as once, few or many counts, or as a class when the clone is expanded.

TGTGCCAGCAGCCCTTCTGGGGAACCAGATACGCAGTATTTT CASSPSGEPDTQYF TRBV28 many TRBJ2-3 .
TGCAGTGCTAGAGTGGGGACAGGGAATGGCAATCAGCCCCAGCATTTT CSARVGTGNGNQPQHF TRBV20-1 many TRBJ1-5 TRBD1
TGTGCCAGCAGCTGGGGACTAGCGGGAGGGCCAGGCGCCCGGGAGCAGTACTTC CASSWGLAGGPGAREQYF TRBV13 many TRBJ2-7 TRBD2
TGTGCCAGCAGCTTATTGACGCAGGACACCGGGGAGCTGTTTTTT CASSLLTQDTGELFF TRBV7-6 many TRBJ2-2 .
TGCGCCAGCAGCCCCGACGGACAGGGGTGGGAGACCCAGTACTTC CASSPDGQGWETQYF TRBV4-3 many TRBJ2-5 TRBD1
TGCGCCAGCAGCCAAGGTCGGGGGGACACAGATACGCAGTATTTT CASSQGRGDTDTQYF TRBV4-1 many TRBJ2-3 TRBD2
TGTGCCAGCAGCCCCCAGGGGGCCATGACCAAAAACATTCAGTACTTC CASSPQGAMTKNIQYF TRBV16 many TRBJ2-4 TRBD1
TGTGCCAGTAGTATTTGGACAGCCGATGGCTACACCTTC CASSIWTADGYTF TRBV19 many TRBJ1-2 .
TGTGCCAGCAGCTACAGTCTACGGGGTGAAAAACTGTTTTTT CASSYSLRGEKLFF TRBV7-6 many TRBJ1-4 .
TGTGCCAGCAGCCTCTTAACGCAGGGGGTTAGCAATCAGCCCCAGCATTTT CASSLLTQGVSNQPQHF TRBV7-2 many TRBJ1-5 TRBD1
TGTGCCAGCAGTTTAGGCGGGACAAATGCGAACACCGGGGAGCTGTTTTTT CASSLGGTNANTGELFF TRBV27 many TRBJ2-2 .
TGCGCCAGCAGTGAAAATTCGTGGGGGGAGCTGTTTTTT CASSENSWGELFF TRBV10-1 many TRBJ2-2 .
TGTGCCACCAGTGAGTATAGCGGGAGGTTCGGAGAGACCCAGTACTTC CATSEYSGRFGETQYF TRBV24-1 . TRBJ2-5 TRBD2
TGTGCCAGCAGTCTTAGGACTAGCGGGGGAGGGGAGACCCAGTACTTC CASSLRTSGGGETQYF TRBV27 few TRBJ2-5 TRBD2
TGTGCCAGCAGCGCAGGAGGAACTAGCGGGGGCCGTAACACCGGGGAGCTGTTTTTT CASSAGGTSGGRNTGELFF TRBV21-1 many TRBJ2-2 .
TGTGCCAGCAGCTTGGGGGGGGGACGTAGAGTGAACACTGAAGCTTTCTTT CASSLGGGRRVNTEAFF TRBV7-9 few TRBJ1-1 .
TGCGCCAGCAGCTTGGAGCAGACCACCTACGAGCAGTACTTC CASSLEQTTYEQYF TRBV5-1 many TRBJ2-7 .
TGCGCCAGCAGCTTGGGTCCAGGGATGAACACTGAAGCTTTCTTT CASSLGPGMNTEAFF TRBV5-1 many TRBJ1-1 .